A single sample gave rise to the 27 T cell receptor beta chains below, sequenced in a study of cytomegalovirus exposure and HLA in healthy donors (dated by TCRdb to the late 2010s). Libraries were made using the immunoSEQ multiplex PCR assay. For the multiplex PCR, a mixture combining 60 forward primers for TCR Vbeta segments and 13 reverse primers for TCR Jbeta segments was used. TCRdb holds this immuneACCESS table with in-frame rearrangements only. Some clones are missing; in checked studies, unresolved V genes explain under half, and the rest has no known cause. The sample table shows fewer than 120,000 clones, and more than 65% are seen once. Of the sample, around an eighth is held by the ten largest clones. Input material: PBMCs. These receptors originate from a man younger than 40 in good health and CMV-seropositive.

The V call is TRBV9, the J call TRBJ1-4; the D is unclear. Germline CDR1 SGDLS, CDR2 YYNGEE. CDR3 length equals 15 residues. Trimming took 0 bases from V and 2 from J, leaving 8 bases between them. The CDR3 region is CASSVEGGTNEKLFF. The DNA for the CDR3 is TGTGCCAGCAGCGTAGAGGGAGGGACTAATGAAAAACTGTTTTTT.

CDR3 in amino acids: CASSFNANPNSPLHF. Here the CDR3 DNA reads TGTGCCAGCAGTTTCAACGCTAACCCTAATTCACCCCTCCACTTT. V and J are TRBV27 and TRBJ1-6; D ambiguous. In germline, CDR1 is MNHEY, CDR2 SMNVEV (reference sequence). The length of the CDR3 is 15 residues. V lost 3 bases and J 6 bases, leaving 12 bases between the germline ends.

The V and J genes are TRBV18 and TRBJ2-6; 9 bases agree with TRBD1. The CDR3 totals 18 residues. After removal of 6 bases from V and 0 bases from J, the junction contained 9 bases not matched to a gene. From germline, CDR1 is KGHSH and CDR2 LQKENI. The DNA for the CDR3 is TGTGCCAGCTCCCGCCCTGGGACAGGGCTCTCTGGGGCCAACGTCCTGACTTTC. Encoded protein: CASSRPGTGLSGANVLTF.

The chain couples TRBV30 to TRBJ1-2; D is unresolved. This CDR3 region has 12 residues. With 2 bases removed from V and 8 bases from J, the gap between germline ends came to 12 bases. Germline CDR1 is GTSNPN and CDR2 is SVGIG (reference sequence). CDR3 protein: CAWSTDFRGYTF. In DNA form, the CDR3 reads TGTGCCTGGAGTACGGACTTTAGGGGCTACACCTTC.

The chain couples TRBV7-2 to TRBJ2-1; D is undetermined. V lost 2 bases and J 9 bases, leaving 8 bases between the germline ends. Germline values: CDR1 SGHTA, CDR2 FQGNSA. The CDR3 loop spans 12 amino acids. For the CDR3, the DNA is TGTGCCAGCAGCTTAAATAATATTGAGCAGTTCTTC. Translating gives CASSLNNIEQFF.

Here the CDR3 DNA reads TGTGCCAGCAGTGACTCGATTGGCGGGGGCACAGATACGCAGTATTTT. It is translated as CASSDSIGGGTDTQYF. V and J are TRBV6-4 and TRBJ2-3, with D possibly TRBD2 on 6 matching bases. The V gene lost 0 bases and the J gene lost 1 base, with 11 bases spanning the gap. This CDR3 comprises 16 residues. Looked up from germline, CDR1 is MRHNA and CDR2 is SNTAGT.

The chain carries TRBV2 and TRBJ2-7, with TRBD1 matching over 7 bases. The CDR3 covers 19 residues. After removal of 6 bases from V and 0 bases from J, the junction contained 20 bases not matched to a gene. Germline V gene lookup returns CDR1 SNHLY and CDR2 FYNNEI. The CDR3 region has the DNA TGTGCCAGCAGGGGCCCCGTGGGACAGCTTGGGAGAAGCTCCTACGAGCAGTACTTC. The encoded protein is CASRGPVGQLGRSSYEQYF.

A word on this clone: A read error may produce the germline difference seen at one junction end. In nucleotides, the CDR3 is TGCAGCGTTGAAGATTGGGCCGGGACAGGGACGGCCACAGATATGCAGTATTTT. Its translation is CSVEDWAGTGTATDMQYF. The chain uses TRBV29-1 and TRBJ2-3, with 9 bases lining up with TRBD1. CDR1 is SQVTM, CDR2 ANQGSEA, per germline. The CDR3 covers 18 residues.

The V call is TRBV27, the J call TRBJ2-7, with TRBD2 matching 8 bases. The germline CDR1 and CDR2 sequences are MNHEY and SMNVEV (reference sequence). V lost 1 base and J lost 7; bases outside the gene matches: 6. The CDR3 runs to 14 residues. The CDR3 nucleotides read TGTGCCAGCAGTTTATTAGGGGGGACTAGGGAGCAGTACTTC. Translating gives CASSLLGGTREQYF.

J is TRBJ2-5 and V is TRBV28; 8 nucleotides match TRBD2. From germline, CDR1 is MDHEN and CDR2 SYDVKM. This CDR3 is 14 amino acids long. J gave up 2 bases and V 7 bases, and 6 bases lay outside the gene matches. CDR3 DNA sequence: TGTGCCAGCACCCTAAGCGGGGGACAAGAGACCCAGTACTTC. Protein sequence: CASTLSGGQETQYF.

This chain links TRBV6-5 with TRBJ2-7; 8 bases match TRBD2. CDR1 and CDR2 from the germline V gene are MNHEY and SVGAGI. Trimming cost V 5 bases and J 6 bases; bases outside gene matches: 6. This CDR3 has 13 amino acids. DNA for the CDR3: TGTGCCAGCAGTCTCGGGGGGGGTGGCGAGCAGTACTTC. Its translation is CASSLGGGGEQYF.

The chain has TRBV6-5 and TRBJ2-3, with D unclear. V dropped 4 bases and J dropped 6 bases, with 5 bases sitting between them. This CDR3 is 11 amino acids long. The germline V gene encodes CDR1 MNHEY and CDR2 SVGAGI. CDR3 residues: CASSSYDTQYF. Here the CDR3 DNA reads TGTGCCAGCAGTTCCTACGATACGCAGTATTTT.

This clone was recorded only once. The chain combines TRBV7-8 with TRBJ2-7; 7 bases fit TRBD1. This CDR3 comprises 14 residues. With 5 bases clipped from V and 1 base from J, the junction kept 5 bases outside the gene matches. CDR1 and CDR2 (germline): SGHVS, FQNEAQ. The CDR3, as DNA: TGTGCCAGCAGCGACCGGGACAGTTCCTACGAGCAGTACTTC. Translated: CASSDRDSSYEQYF.

The chain couples TRBV27 to TRBJ2-5; 8 nucleotides line up with TRBD2. Judging by the DNA end, TRBJ2-7 fits better; the J call may be wrong. The CDR3 consists of 14 residues. Germline V gives CDR1 MNHEY, CDR2 SMNVEV (reference sequence). The CDR3: CASSLGGGKDEQYF. In DNA form, the CDR3 reads TGTGCCAGCAGTTTAGGCGGGGGGAAAGACGAGCAGTACTTC.

J is TRBJ1-5 and V is TRBV21-1; TRBD1 reflects the table's D call only, with no check against the DNA. TRBV21-1 is assigned pseudogene status. CDR3 length: 15 amino acids. CDR3 sequence (DNA): TGTGCCAGCAGCAAAGCCCAGGATTGCAATCAGCCCCAGCATTTT. It specifies CASSKAQDCNQPQHF.

The chain uses TRBV5-6 and TRBJ2-7; TRBD2 matches at 7 bases. This CDR3 is built from 16 residues. The germline V gene has CDR1 SGHDT and CDR2 YYEEEE. The V gene end was trimmed by 0 bases and the J gene end by 1 base; junction bases not matched to a gene: 7. CDR3 sequence: CASSLVTGGGSYEQYF. The CDR3 region has the DNA TGTGCCAGCAGCTTGGTCACTGGCGGGGGATCCTACGAGCAGTACTTC.

The chain links TRBV28 to TRBJ1-6; TRBD1 might be the D (6 bases). Germline V gene sequence: CDR1 MDHEN, CDR2 SYDVKM. The CDR3 has 17 residues. Trimming took off 5 bases at V and 3 bases at J, with 17 bases between the two ends. In nucleotides, the CDR3 is TGTGCCAGCAGTCTTAGACAGGAATCGTTCTATAATTCACCCCTCCACTTT. Protein: CASSLRQESFYNSPLHF.

The V and J genes are TRBV4-1 and TRBJ2-3; TRBD2 is a possible D gene (6 bases). V dropped 6 bases and J dropped 7 bases, with 14 bases sitting between them. The CDR3 has 13 amino acids. Germline CDR1 and CDR2: MGHRA and YSYEKL. CDR3 protein: CASSAGGINTQYF. The DNA of the CDR3 is TGCGCCAGCAGTGCCGGGGGAATAAATACGCAGTATTTT.

The V and J genes are TRBV28 and TRBJ1-2; 7 nucleotides match TRBD1. V dropped 8 bases and J dropped 7; count of bases not matched to a gene: 13. In germline, CDR1 is MDHEN, CDR2 SYDVKM. The length of the CDR3 is 14 residues. Written as DNA, the CDR3 is TGTGCCAGCCGGGAGGGGGCAAGGAGGGCTGGCTACACCTTC. Translation: CASREGARRAGYTF.

The gene calls are TRBV15 and TRBJ2-7; 7 nucleotides align to TRBD1. There are 15 residues in the CDR3. J was trimmed by 9 bases and V by 0 bases; bases with no gene match: 11. CDR1 is LNHNV and CDR2 is YYDKDF in the germline V gene (reference sequence). CDR3 sequence reads: CATSRDRGQALGQYF. CDR3 nucleotides: TGTGCCACCAGCAGAGATAGAGGACAGGCCTTAGGGCAGTACTTC.

V is TRBV5-5 and J is TRBJ1-5; TRBD1 agrees at 8 bases. This CDR3 is built from 15 residues. Germline CDR1 reads SGHKS; CDR2 reads YYEKEE (reference sequence). The J segment lost 2 bases and the V segment lost 4 bases, leaving 5 bases of the junction unmatched. The CDR3 coding sequence is TGTGCCAGCAGCGCGGGACAGGCGGGCAATCAGCCCCAGCATTTT. Its protein product is CASSAGQAGNQPQHF.

The genes are TRBV19 and TRBJ1-5; the match to TRBD1 covers 9 bases. The CDR3 contains 15 residues. The germline V gene has CDR1 LNHDA and CDR2 SQIVND (reference sequence). After removal of 5 bases from V and 5 bases from J, the junction contained 7 bases not matched to a gene. DNA of the CDR3: TGTGCCAGTAGTCTGTCTAACAGGGGGCATCAGCCCCAGCATTTT. The encoded protein is CASSLSNRGHQPQHF.

The chain carries TRBV18 and TRBJ2-7; D is perhaps TRBD1 (5 bases). Trimming took 3 bases from V and 4 from J, leaving 13 bases between them. Germline V gene lookup returns CDR1 KGHSH and CDR2 LQKENI. The CDR3 has 14 residues. The CDR3 nucleotides are TGTGCCAGCTCACCTGTGGCGACAGCGTACGAGCAGTACTTC. It specifies CASSPVATAYEQYF. The entire variable domain, with the rest obtained from reference TRBV18 and TRBJ2-7, is as follows: NAGVMQNPRHLVRRRGQEARLRCSPMKGHSHVYWYRQLPEEGLKFMVYLQKENIIDESGMPKERFSAEFPKEGPSILRIQQVVRGDSAAYFCASSPVATAYEQYFGPGTRLTVT.

This rearrangement joins TRBV19 to TRBJ1-3, with TRBD1 as a possible D gene (5 bases). The CDR3 totals 13 residues. The germline V and J ends were trimmed by 6 bases and 4 bases, with 10 bases remaining between them. Germline V CDR1 and CDR2: LNHDA, SQIVND (reference sequence). The CDR3 here is CASRHDSGNTIYF. The CDR3 DNA is TGTGCCAGTAGACACGACAGCGGAAACACCATATATTTT.

The CDR3, as DNA: TGCGCCAGCAGCCAAGATTGGGCAGGGGATCAGCCCCAGCATTTT. It encodes CASSQDWAGDQPQHF. The chain uses TRBV4-3 and TRBJ1-5; possibly TRBD1 for D (6 bases). The V end was cut by 0 bases, the J end by 5 bases, with 11 bases between. Germline V gene sequence: CDR1 LGHNA, CDR2 YSLEER. The CDR3 extends over 15 amino acids.

This clone was seen more than once but under ten times. The rearrangement joins TRBV6-4 to TRBJ2-3; 12 bases align to TRBD2. The CDR3 length is 14 residues. V shed 4 bases, J shed 4 bases, and the junction held 0 bases outside the gene matches. Per the germline V gene, CDR1 is MRHNA and CDR2 is SNTAGT. The CDR3 region has the DNA TGTGCCAGCAGTGCTAGCGGGGGGGCAGATACGCAGTATTTT. The encoded protein is CASSASGGADTQYF.

V gene TRBV7-9 combines with J gene TRBJ1-2; 8 nucleotides align to TRBD1. The CDR3 totals 13 residues. From germline, CDR1 is SEHNR and CDR2 FQNEAQ (reference sequence). Trimming cost V 5 bases and J 3 bases; bases outside gene matches: 2. The CDR3 bases are TGTGCCAGCAGCCCGACAGGGGACTATGGCTACACCTTC. Its translation: CASSPTGDYGYTF.